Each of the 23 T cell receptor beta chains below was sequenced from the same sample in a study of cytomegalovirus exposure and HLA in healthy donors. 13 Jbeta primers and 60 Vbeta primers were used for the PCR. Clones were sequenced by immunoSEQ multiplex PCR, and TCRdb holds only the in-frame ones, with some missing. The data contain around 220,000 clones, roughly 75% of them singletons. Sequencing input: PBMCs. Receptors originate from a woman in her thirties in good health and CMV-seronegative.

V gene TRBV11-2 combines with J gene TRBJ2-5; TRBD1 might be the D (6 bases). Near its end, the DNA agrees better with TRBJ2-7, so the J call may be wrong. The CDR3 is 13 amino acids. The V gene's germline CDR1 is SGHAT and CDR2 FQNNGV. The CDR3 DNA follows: TGTGCCAGCAGCCCTGGACAGCTTTACGAGCAGTACTTC. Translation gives CASSPGQLYEQYF.

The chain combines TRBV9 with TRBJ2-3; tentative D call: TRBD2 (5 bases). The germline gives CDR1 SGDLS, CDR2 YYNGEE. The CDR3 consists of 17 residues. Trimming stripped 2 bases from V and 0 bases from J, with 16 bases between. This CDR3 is CASSVEEDGRSTDTQYF. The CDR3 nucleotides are TGTGCCAGCAGCGTCGAGGAGGATGGCAGGAGCACAGATACGCAGTATTTT.

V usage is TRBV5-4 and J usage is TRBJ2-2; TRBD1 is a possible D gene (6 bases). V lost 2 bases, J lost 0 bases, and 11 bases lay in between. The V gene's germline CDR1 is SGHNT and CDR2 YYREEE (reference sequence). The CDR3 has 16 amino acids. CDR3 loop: CASSLSRGSNTGELFF. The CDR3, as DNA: TGTGCCAGCAGCTTATCCAGGGGCTCGAACACCGGGGAGCTGTTTTTT. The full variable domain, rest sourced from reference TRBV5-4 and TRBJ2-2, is ETGVTQSPTHLIKTRGQQVTLRCSSQSGHNTVSWYQQALGQGPQFIFQYYREEENGRGNFPPRFSGLQFPNYSSELNVNALELDDSALYLCASSLSRGSNTGELFFGEGSRLTVL.

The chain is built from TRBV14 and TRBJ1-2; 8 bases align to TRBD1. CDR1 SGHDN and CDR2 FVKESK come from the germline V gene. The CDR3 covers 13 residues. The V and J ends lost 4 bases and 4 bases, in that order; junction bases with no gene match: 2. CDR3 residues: CASSLRGPYGYTF. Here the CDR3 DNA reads TGTGCCAGCAGCCTCAGGGGGCCCTATGGCTACACCTTC.

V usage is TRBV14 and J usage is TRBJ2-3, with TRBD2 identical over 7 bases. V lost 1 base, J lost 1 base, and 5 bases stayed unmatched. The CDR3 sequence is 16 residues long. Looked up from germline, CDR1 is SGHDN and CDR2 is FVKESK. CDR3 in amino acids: CASSQVRTRGTDTQYF. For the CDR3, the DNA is TGTGCCAGCAGCCAAGTGAGGACTAGGGGCACAGATACGCAGTATTTT.

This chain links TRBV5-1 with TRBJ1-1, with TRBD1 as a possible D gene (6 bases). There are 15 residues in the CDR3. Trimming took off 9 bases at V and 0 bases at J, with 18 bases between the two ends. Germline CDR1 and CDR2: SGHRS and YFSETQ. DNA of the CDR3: TGCGCCACCAAGGACAGTGGGGCTATGAACACTGAAGCTTTCTTT. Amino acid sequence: CATKDSGAMNTEAFF.

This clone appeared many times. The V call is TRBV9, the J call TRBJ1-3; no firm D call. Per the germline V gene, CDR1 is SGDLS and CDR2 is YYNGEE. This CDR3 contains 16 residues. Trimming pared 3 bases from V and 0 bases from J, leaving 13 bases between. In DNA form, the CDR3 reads TGTGCCAGCAGCGGACCACGGGAACCCTCTGGAAACACCATATATTTT. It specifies CASSGPREPSGNTIYF.

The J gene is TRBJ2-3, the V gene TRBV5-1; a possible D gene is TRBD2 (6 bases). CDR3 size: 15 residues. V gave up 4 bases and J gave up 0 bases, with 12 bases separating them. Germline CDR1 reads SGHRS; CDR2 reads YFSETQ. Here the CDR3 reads CASSPVGTSTDTQYF. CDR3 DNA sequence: TGCGCCAGCAGCCCTGTGGGGACTAGCACAGATACGCAGTATTTT.

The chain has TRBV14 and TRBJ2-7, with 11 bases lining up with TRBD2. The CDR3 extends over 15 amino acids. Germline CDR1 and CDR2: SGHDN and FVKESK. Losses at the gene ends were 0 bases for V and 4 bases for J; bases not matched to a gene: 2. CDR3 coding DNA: TGTGCCAGCAGCCAAGAGTTAGCGGGAGGGTACGAGCAGTACTTC. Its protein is CASSQELAGGYEQYF.

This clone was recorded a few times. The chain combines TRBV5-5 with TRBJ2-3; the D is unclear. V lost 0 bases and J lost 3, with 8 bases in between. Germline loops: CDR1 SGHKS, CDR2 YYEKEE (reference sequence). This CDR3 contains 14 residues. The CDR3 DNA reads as TGTGCCAGCAGCTTGGCTCGTGCGACAGATACGCAGTATTTT. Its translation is CASSLARATDTQYF.

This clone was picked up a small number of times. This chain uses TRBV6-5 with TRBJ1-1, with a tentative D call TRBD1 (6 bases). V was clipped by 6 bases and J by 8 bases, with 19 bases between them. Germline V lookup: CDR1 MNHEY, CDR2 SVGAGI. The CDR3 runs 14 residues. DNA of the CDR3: TGTGCCAGCAGGAATCCACAGGGAGTGTACGAAGCTTTCTTT. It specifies CASRNPQGVYEAFF.

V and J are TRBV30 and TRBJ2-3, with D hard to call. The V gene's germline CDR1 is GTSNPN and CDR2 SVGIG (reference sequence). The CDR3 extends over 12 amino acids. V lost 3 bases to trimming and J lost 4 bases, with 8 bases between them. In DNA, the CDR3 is TGTGCCTGGAGCCCCACGGCAGATACGCAGTATTTT. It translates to CAWSPTADTQYF. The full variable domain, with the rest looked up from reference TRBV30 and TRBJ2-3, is SQTIHQWPATLVQPVGSPLSLECTVEGTSNPNLYWYRQAAGRGLQLLFYSVGIGQISSEVPQNLSASRPQDRQFILSSKKLLLSDSGFYLCAWSPTADTQYFGPGTRLTVL.

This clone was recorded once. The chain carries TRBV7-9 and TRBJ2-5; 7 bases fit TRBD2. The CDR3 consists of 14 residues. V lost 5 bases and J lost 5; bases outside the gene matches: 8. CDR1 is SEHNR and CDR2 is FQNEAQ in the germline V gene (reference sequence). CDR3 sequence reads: CASSIGLGQETQYF. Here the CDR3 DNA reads TGTGCCAGCAGCATAGGACTAGGTCAGGAGACCCAGTACTTC.

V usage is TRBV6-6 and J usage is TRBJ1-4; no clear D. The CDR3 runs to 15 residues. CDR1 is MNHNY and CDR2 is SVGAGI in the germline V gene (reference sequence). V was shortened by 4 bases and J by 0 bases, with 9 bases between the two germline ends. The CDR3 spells CASSSSRATNEKLFF. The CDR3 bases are TGTGCCAGCAGTTCCTCCCGCGCAACTAATGAAAAACTGTTTTTT.

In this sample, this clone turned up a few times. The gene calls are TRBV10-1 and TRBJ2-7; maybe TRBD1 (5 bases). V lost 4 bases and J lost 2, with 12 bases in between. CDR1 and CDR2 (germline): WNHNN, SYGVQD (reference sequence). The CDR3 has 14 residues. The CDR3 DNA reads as TGCGCCAGCAGTGTTAGCCAGGGTACCTACGAGCAGTACTTC. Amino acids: CASSVSQGTYEQYF.

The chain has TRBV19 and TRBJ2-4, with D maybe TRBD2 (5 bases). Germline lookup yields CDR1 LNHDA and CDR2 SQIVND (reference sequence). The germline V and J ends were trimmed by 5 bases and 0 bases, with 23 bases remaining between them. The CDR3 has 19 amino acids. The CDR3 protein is CASSLRVAPSEAAKNIQYF. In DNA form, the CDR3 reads TGTGCCAGTAGTCTCCGGGTAGCGCCATCCGAGGCAGCCAAAAACATTCAGTACTTC.

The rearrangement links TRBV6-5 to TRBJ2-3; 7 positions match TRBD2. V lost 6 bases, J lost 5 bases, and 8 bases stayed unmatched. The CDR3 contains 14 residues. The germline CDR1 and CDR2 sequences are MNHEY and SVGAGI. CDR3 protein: CASRAAGTLDTQYF. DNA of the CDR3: TGTGCCAGCAGGGCAGCGGGAACACTAGATACGCAGTATTTT.

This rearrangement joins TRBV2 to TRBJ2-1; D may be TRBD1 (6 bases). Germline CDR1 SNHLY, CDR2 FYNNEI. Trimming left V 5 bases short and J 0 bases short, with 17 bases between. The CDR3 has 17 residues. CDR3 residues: CASSPSGQPSSYNEQFF. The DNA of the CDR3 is TGTGCCAGCAGTCCCTCCGGACAGCCGAGCTCCTACAATGAGCAGTTCTTC.

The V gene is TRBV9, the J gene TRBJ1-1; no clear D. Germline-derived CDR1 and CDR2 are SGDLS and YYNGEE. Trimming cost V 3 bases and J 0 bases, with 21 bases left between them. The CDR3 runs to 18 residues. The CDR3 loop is CASSDPRKGGSLNTEAFF. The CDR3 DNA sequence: TGTGCCAGCAGCGATCCCCGCAAAGGCGGGTCCCTGAACACTGAAGCTTTCTTT.

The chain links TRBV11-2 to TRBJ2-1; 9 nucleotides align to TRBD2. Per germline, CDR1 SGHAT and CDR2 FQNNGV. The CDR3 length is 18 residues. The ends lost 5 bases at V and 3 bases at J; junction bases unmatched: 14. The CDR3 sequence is CASSPSLLAGTLYNEQFF. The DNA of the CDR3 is TGTGCCAGCAGCCCTAGCCTTCTAGCGGGGACCCTCTACAATGAGCAGTTCTTC.

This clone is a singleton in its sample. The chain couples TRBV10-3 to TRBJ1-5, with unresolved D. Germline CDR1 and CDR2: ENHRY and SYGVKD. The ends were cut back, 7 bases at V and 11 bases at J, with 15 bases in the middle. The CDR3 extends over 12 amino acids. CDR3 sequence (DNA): TGTGCCATCAAAGAGGGTAGATCAGCCCAGCATTTT. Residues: CAIKEGRSAQHF.

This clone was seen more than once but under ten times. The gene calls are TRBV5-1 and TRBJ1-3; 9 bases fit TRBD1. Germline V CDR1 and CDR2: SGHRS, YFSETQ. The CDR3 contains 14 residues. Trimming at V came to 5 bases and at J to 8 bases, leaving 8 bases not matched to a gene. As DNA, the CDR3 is TGCGCCAGCAGGTGGGGACAGGGAGAGGACACCATATATTTT. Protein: CASRWGQGEDTIYF.

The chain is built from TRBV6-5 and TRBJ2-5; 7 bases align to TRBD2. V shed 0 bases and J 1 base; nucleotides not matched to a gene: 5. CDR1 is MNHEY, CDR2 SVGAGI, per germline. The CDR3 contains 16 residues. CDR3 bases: TGTGCCAGCAGTTACTCTCTAGCGGTCCCCCAAGAGACCCAGTACTTC. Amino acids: CASSYSLAVPQETQYF.